This paragraph reports one T cell receptor (beta chain). Its target is unknown. Prepared libraries of TCR beta cDNA carried unique molecular identifiers. TCRdb processed the PCR reads anew with MiXCR; each CDR3 protein has one entry. This sample has roughly 540,000 distinct CDR3 sequences, with roughly 34% found just once. The CDR3 is 15 residues long. Germline CDR1 and CDR2: SGHRS and YFSETQ. Trimming removed 3 bases from V and 6 bases from J; junction bases left unmatched: 3. This sample stems from a study of post-analysis software for immune sequencing data. Findings of the study overall: Included in a set of roughly 5 TRBV segments more frequent in patients than controls were TRBV5-6, TRBV5-1 and TRBV20-1.

Sequencing used blood. The chain links TRBV5-1 to TRBJ2-1; 13 bases match TRBD2. This receptor was identified in a girl aged 2-17 years with multiple sclerosis. This CDR3 is CASSWTSGGFNEQFF. CDR3 in DNA: TGCGCCAGCAGCTGGACTAGCGGGGGATTCAATGAGCAGTTCTTC.